The next 10 T cell receptor beta chains were all read from a single sample in a study of blood T cell repertoires in COVID-19. Generated by immunoSEQ multiplex PCR, the TCRdb table keeps only in-frame clones and is missing some. The sample contains 400,000 or so clones, 85% to 90% of which appear only once. The sample taken for sequencing was peripheral blood. The receptors come from a human donor in a cohort sampled during active COVID-19.

The chain carries TRBV5-4 and TRBJ2-5, with D possibly TRBD1 on 6 matching bases. Germline CDR1 and CDR2: SGHNT and YYREEE (reference sequence). V lost 3 bases and J 2 bases, leaving 14 bases between the germline ends. CDR3 length equals 15 residues. The CDR3 coding sequence is TGTGCCAGCAGCTCGGACCCAGGGGCGCAAGAGACCCAGTACTTC. Amino acids: CASSSDPGAQETQYF.

The chain recombines TRBV19 with TRBJ1-2; TRBD1 agrees at 9 bases. The CDR3 loop spans 15 amino acids. Per germline, CDR1 LNHDA and CDR2 SQIVND (reference sequence). J gave up 8 bases and V 3 bases, and 10 bases lay outside the gene matches. In nucleotides, the CDR3 is TGTGCCAGTAGTATCCGGACAGGGGATGAGAGGGGCTACACCTTC. It translates to CASSIRTGDERGYTF. The whole variable domain, filled in from reference TRBV19 and TRBJ1-2, reads DGGITQSPKYLFRKEGQNVTLSCEQNLNHDAMYWYRQDPGQGLRLIYYSQIVNDFQKGDIAEGYSVSREKKESFPLTVTSAQKNPTAFYLCASSIRTGDERGYTFGSGTRLTVV.

In its sample, this clone was seen once. This chain joins TRBV5-1 and TRBJ1-5; D might be TRBD1 (5 bases). V was trimmed by 4 bases and J by 5 bases, leaving 13 bases between them. Germline V CDR1 and CDR2: SGHRS, YFSETQ. The CDR3 runs to 14 residues. The CDR3 here is CASSHDGGDQPQHF. CDR3 DNA sequence: TGCGCCAGCAGCCATGACGGAGGGGATCAGCCCCAGCATTTT.

V usage is TRBV2 and J usage is TRBJ2-7, with D possibly matching TRBD2 (5 bases). This CDR3 has 16 residues. Germline values: CDR1 SNHLY, CDR2 FYNNEI. Trimming took off 0 bases at V and 7 bases at J, with 19 bases between the two ends. CDR3 DNA sequence: TGTGCCAGCAGTGAAGCCCAGCGGATCCCCTCTTGGGAGCAGTACTTC. Its protein is CASSEAQRIPSWEQYF.

The chain employs TRBV4-2 and TRBJ2-7; 9 nucleotides match TRBD2. Germline trimming cut 4 bases from V and 4 bases from J; bases unmatched to any gene: 11. This CDR3 comprises 16 residues. Germline CDR1 and CDR2: LGHNA and YNFKEQ. The CDR3 here is CASSPGETSGLYEQYF. CDR3 sequence (DNA): TGTGCCAGCAGCCCGGGGGAAACTAGCGGGTTATACGAGCAGTACTTC.

The chain combines TRBV3-1 (or the pseudogene TRBV3-2) with TRBJ2-1; 13 nucleotides match TRBD2. The CDR3 runs to 19 residues. Germline V gene data show CDR1 as LGHDT and CDR2 as YNNKEL (reference sequence). The J segment lost 1 base and the V segment lost 4 bases, leaving 10 bases of the junction unmatched. This CDR3 is CASSRPLAGGLSSYNEQFF. The CDR3 nucleotides are TGTGCCAGCAGCCGCCCACTAGCGGGGGGGTTATCTTCCTACAATGAGCAGTTCTTC.

This clone has just one count. The chain combines TRBV13 with TRBJ2-1; possible D gene TRBD1, 6 bases. The length of the CDR3 is 16 residues. Trimming stripped 4 bases from V and 8 bases from J, with 21 bases between. The germline V gene encodes CDR1 PRHDT and CDR2 FYEKMQ (reference sequence). The CDR3 protein is CASSSRTITGLHEQFF. The CDR3 DNA follows: TGTGCCAGCAGCTCAAGAACGATCACAGGGCTCCATGAGCAGTTCTTC.

The chain recombines TRBV9 with TRBJ2-3, with 10 bases aligning to TRBD2. V dropped 3 bases and J dropped 4; count of bases not matched to a gene: 8. Germline-derived CDR1 and CDR2 are SGDLS and YYNGEE. The CDR3 totals 16 residues. CDR3 region: CASSESSGGAADTQYF. In DNA, the CDR3 is TGTGCCAGCAGCGAATCAAGCGGGGGGGCGGCAGATACGCAGTATTTT.

The chain uses TRBV4-1 and TRBJ2-7, with D perhaps matching TRBD1 (5 bases). The germline gives CDR1 MGHRA, CDR2 YSYEKL. Between the trimmed V and J ends, which lost 1 base and 2 bases, there was a span of 9 bases. The CDR3 has 14 amino acids. CDR3 amino acids: CASSQGQRAYEQYF. Written as DNA, the CDR3 is TGCGCCAGCAGCCAAGGACAGCGAGCCTACGAGCAGTACTTC.

The CDR3 spells CATSQDRVFEAFF. CDR3 sequence (DNA): TGTGCCACCAGCCAGGACAGGGTTTTTGAAGCTTTCTTT. The gene calls are TRBV15 and TRBJ1-1; the match to TRBD1 covers 8 bases. Trimming cost V 5 bases and J 7 bases; bases outside gene matches: 6. The V gene's germline CDR1 is LNHNV and CDR2 YYDKDF (reference sequence). CDR3 length equals 13 residues.